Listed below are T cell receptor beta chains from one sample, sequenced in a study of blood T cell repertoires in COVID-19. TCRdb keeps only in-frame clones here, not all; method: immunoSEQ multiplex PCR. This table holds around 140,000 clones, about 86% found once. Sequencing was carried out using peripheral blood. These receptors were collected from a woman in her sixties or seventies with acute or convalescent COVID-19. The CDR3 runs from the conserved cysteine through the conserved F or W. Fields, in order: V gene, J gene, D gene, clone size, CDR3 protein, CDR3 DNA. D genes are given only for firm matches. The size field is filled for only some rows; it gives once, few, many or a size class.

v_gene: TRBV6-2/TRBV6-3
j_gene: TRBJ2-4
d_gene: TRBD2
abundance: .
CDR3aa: CASSYRGLAGGLAKNIQYF
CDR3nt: TGTGCCAGCAGTTACAGGGGACTAGCGGGGGGGTTAGCCAAAAACATTCAGTACTTC

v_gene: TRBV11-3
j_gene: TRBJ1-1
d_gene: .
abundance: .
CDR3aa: CASRTREGPNTEAFF
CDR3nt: TGTGCCAGCAGGACGAGAGAGGGCCCGAACACTGAAGCTTTCTTT

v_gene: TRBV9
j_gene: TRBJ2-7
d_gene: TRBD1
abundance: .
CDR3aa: CASSVGTGGGDEQYF
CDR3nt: TGTGCCAGCAGCGTAGGGACAGGGGGAGGCGACGAGCAGTACTTC

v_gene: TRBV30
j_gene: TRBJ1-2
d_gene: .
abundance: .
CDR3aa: CASKDTSYGGYTF
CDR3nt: TGTGCCTCAAAGGATACCTCCTACGGGGGCTACACCTTC

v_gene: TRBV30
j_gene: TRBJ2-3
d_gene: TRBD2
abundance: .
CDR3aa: CAWSAGGTDTQYF
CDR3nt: TGTGCCTGGAGTGCGGGGGGGACAGATACGCAGTATTTT

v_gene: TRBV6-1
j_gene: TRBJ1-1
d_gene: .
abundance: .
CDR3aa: CASSENGRSEAFF
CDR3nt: TGTGCCAGCAGTGAAAATGGTAGGAGTGAAGCTTTCTTT

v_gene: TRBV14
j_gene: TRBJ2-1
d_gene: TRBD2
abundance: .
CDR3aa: CASNPKGAGANEQFF
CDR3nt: TGTGCCAGCAACCCAAAGGGAGCGGGGGCTAATGAGCAGTTCTTC

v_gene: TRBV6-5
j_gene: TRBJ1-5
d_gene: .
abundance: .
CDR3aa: CASSLQGGNQPQHF
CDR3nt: TGTGCCAGCAGTTTACAGGGAGGCAATCAGCCCCAGCATTTT

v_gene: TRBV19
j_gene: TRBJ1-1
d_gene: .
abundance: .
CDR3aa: CATHPVGRPNTEAFF
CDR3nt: TGTGCCACTCATCCCGTAGGCAGGCCGAACACTGAAGCTTTCTTT

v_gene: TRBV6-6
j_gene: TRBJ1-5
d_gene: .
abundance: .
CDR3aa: CASSYGAPQHF
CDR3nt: TGTGCCAGCAGTTACGGGGCGCCCCAGCATTTT

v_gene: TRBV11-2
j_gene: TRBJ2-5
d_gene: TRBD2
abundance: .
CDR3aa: CASSFLAGGLFSQETQYF
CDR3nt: TGTGCCAGCAGCTTCTTAGCGGGGGGCCTCTTCTCCCAAGAGACCCAGTACTTC

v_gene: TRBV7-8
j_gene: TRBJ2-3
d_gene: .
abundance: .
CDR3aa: CASSLRRSTDTQYF
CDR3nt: TGTGCCAGCAGCTTACGCCGGAGCACAGATACGCAGTATTTT

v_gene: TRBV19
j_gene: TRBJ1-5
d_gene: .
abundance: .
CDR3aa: CASSPDTRPQHF
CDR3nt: TGTGCCAGTAGCCCGGACACGCGGCCCCAGCATTTT

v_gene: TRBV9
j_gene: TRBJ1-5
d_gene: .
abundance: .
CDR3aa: CASRTLQDQPQHF
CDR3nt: TGTGCCAGCAGGACTTTACAGGATCAGCCCCAGCATTTT

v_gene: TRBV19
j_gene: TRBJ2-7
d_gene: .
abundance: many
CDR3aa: CASSIARSSYEQYF
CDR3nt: TGTGCCAGTAGTATTGCCAGGTCCTCCTACGAGCAGTACTTC

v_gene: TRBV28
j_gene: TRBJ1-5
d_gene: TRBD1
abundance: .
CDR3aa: CASSFRDSGKVYNQPQHF
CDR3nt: TGTGCCAGCAGTTTTCGGGACAGTGGTAAGGTCTACAATCAGCCCCAGCATTTT

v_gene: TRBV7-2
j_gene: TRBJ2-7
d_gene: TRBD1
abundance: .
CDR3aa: CASSLLGQGPSYEQYF
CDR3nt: TGTGCCAGCAGCTTATTGGGACAGGGGCCCTCCTACGAGCAGTACTTC

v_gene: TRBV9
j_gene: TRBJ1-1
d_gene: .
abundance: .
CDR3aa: CASSVAVGRGAEAFF
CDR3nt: TGTGCCAGCAGCGTAGCTGTAGGCAGGGGCGCTGAAGCTTTCTTT

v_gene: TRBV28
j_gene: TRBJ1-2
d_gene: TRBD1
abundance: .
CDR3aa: CASHETGKDYGYTF
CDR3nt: TGTGCCAGCCACGAGACAGGGAAGGACTATGGCTACACCTTC

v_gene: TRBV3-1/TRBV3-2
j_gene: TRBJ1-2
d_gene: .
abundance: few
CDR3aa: CASSLTENYGYTF
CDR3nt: TGTGCCAGCAGCCTGACAGAGAACTATGGCTACACCTTC

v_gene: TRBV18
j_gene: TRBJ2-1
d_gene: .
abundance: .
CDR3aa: CASSPEQVFF
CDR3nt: TGTGCCAGCTCACCAGAACAGGTCTTCTTC

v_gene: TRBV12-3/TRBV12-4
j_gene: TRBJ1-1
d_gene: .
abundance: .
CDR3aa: CASTLRGKEAFF
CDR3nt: TGTGCCAGCACCCTTCGGGGAAAAGAAGCTTTCTTT

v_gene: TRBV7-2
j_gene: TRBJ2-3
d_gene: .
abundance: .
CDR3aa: CASSTGATDTQYF
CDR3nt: TGTGCCAGCAGCACTGGAGCCACGGATACGCAGTATTTT

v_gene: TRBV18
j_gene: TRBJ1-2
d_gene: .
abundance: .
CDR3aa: CASSPPAGASLYGYTF
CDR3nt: TGTGCCAGCTCACCCCCAGCGGGGGCCAGTCTCTATGGCTACACCTTC

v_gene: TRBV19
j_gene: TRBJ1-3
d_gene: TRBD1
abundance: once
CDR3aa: CASSILRDSSGNTIYF
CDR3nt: TGTGCCAGTAGTATCCTCCGGGACAGCTCTGGAAACACCATATATTTT

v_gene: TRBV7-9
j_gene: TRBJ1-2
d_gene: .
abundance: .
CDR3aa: CASSLRGGAPDGYTF
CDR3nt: TGTGCCAGCAGCTTACGCGGCGGAGCCCCGGATGGCTACACCTTC

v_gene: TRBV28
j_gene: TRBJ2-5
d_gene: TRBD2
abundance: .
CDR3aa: CASSLGGTSWETQYF
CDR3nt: TGTGCCAGCAGTTTAGGCGGGACTAGCTGGGAGACCCAGTACTTC

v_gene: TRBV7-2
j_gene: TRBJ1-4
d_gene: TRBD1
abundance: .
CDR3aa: CASSRDRGPEKLFF
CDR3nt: TGTGCCAGCAGCCGGGACAGGGGGCCTGAAAAACTGTTTTTT

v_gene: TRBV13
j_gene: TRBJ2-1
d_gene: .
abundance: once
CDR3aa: CASSPRRDTEQFF
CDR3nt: TGTGCCAGCAGCCCCCGCAGGGACACTGAGCAGTTCTTC

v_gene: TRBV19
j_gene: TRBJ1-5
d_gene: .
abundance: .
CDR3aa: CASSIFGPGQPQHF
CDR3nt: TGTGCCAGTAGTATATTTGGCCCGGGACAGCCCCAGCATTTT

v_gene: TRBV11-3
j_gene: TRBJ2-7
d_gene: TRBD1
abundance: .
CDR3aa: CASSLGQGARAREQYF
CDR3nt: TGTGCCAGCAGCTTGGGCCAGGGGGCGAGGGCGAGGGAGCAGTACTTC

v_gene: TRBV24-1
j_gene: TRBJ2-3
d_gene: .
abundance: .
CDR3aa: CATSDPTPGQNTQYF
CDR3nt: TGTGCCACCAGTGATCCAACACCGGGACAAAATACGCAGTATTTT

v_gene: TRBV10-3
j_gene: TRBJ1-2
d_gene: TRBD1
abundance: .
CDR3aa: CAIRPTGTENYGYTF
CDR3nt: TGTGCCATCAGACCGACCGGGACAGAAAACTATGGCTACACCTTC

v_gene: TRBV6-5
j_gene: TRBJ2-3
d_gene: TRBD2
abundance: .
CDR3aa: CASSYLVAGGGDTQYF
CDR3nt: TGTGCCAGCAGTTACTTGGTAGCGGGGGGGGGAGATACGCAGTATTTT

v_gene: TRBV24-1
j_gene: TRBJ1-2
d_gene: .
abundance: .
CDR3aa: CATSDSYGYTF
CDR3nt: TGTGCCACCAGTGACTCTTATGGCTACACCTTC

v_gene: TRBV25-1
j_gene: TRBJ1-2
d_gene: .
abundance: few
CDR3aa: CASSREGLSGYTF
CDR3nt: TGTGCCAGCAGTCGAGAGGGTTTAAGTGGCTACACCTTC

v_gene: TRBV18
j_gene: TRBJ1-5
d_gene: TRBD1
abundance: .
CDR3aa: CASSGQGHSNQPQHF
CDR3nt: TGTGCCAGCTCGGGACAGGGTCATAGCAATCAGCCCCAGCATTTT

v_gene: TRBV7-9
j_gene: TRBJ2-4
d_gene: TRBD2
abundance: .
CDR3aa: CASSLYGGGAPKNIQYF
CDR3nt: TGTGCCAGCAGCTTATACGGCGGGGGGGCCCCCAAAAACATTCAGTACTTC

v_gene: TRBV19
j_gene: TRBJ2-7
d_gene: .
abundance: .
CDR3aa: CASSQQGSYEQYF
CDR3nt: TGTGCCAGTAGTCAACAGGGCTCCTACGAGCAGTACTTC